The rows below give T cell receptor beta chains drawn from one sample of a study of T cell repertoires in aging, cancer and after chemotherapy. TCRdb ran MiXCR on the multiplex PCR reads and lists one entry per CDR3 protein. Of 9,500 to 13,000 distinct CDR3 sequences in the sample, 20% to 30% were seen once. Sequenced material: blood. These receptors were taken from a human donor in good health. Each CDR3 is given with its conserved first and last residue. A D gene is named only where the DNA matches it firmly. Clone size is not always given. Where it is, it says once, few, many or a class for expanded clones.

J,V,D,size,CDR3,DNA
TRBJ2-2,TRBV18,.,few,CASSPPRNTGELFF,TGTGCCAGCTCACCACCGAGGAACACCGGGGAGCTGTTTTTT
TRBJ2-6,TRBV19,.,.,CASRLLGAGANVLTF,TGTGCCAGTAGGCTCTTAGGGGCTGGGGCCAACGTCCTGACTTTC
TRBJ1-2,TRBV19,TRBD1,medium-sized,CARDRDYGYTF,TGTGCCAGAGACAGGGACTATGGCTACACCTTC
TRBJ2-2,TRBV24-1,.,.,CATSDGGNGELFF,TGTGCCACCAGTGATGGGGGAAACGGGGAGCTGTTTTTT
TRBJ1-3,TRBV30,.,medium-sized,CAWSLDRGNTIYF,TGTGCCTGGAGTCTTGACAGGGGAAACACCATATATTTT
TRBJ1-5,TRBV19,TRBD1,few,CASSSGTVNQPQHF,TGTGCCAGTAGTTCCGGGACAGTAAATCAGCCCCAGCATTTT
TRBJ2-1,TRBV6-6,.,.,CASSYRGPYNEQFF,TGTGCCAGCAGTTACAGGGGCCCCTACAATGAGCAGTTCTTC
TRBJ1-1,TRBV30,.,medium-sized,CAWSKETVGEAFF,TGTGCCTGGAGTAAAGAGACAGTGGGTGAAGCTTTCTTT
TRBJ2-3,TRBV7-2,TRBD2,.,CVSSPRLAGGPNTQYF,TGTGTCAGCAGCCCCAGACTAGCGGGAGGGCCGAATACGCAGTATTTT
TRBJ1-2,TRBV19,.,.,CASSIGAASGYTF,TGTGCCAGTAGTATTGGGGCAGCTAGTGGCTACACCTTC
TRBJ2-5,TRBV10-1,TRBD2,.,CASRGTSGAQQETQYF,TGTGCCAGCCGAGGGACTAGCGGGGCGCAACAAGAGACCCAGTACTTC
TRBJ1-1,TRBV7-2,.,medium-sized,CASSLAKGLNTEAFF,TGTGCCAGCAGCTTAGCCAAGGGCTTGAACACTGAAGCTTTCTTT
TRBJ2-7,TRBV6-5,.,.,CASSTELLEQYF,TGTGCCAGCAGTACAGAACTCCTCGAGCAGTACTTC
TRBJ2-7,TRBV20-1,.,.,CSARLPGINYEQYF,TGCAGTGCTAGACTACCCGGGATAAACTACGAGCAGTACTTC
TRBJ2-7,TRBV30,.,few,CAWSPIRGYEQYF,TGTGCCTGGAGTCCCATCCGGGGTTACGAGCAGTACTTC
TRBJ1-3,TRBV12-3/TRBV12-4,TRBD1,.,CASSDRGLGNTIYF,TGTGCCAGCAGTGACAGGGGGCTCGGAAACACCATATATTTT
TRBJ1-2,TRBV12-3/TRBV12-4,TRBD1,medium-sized,CASSGDRVYGYTF,TGTGCCAGCAGTGGGGACAGGGTGTATGGCTACACCTTC
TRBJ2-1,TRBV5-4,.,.,CASSRYGTDYNEQFF,TGTGCCAGCAGCCGTTACGGGACGGATTACAATGAGCAGTTCTTC
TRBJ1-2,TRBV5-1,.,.,CASSPGAAANYGYTF,TGCGCCAGCAGCCCCGGGGCGGCCGCTAACTATGGCTACACCTTC
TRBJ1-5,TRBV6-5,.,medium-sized,CASSYSGGVQPQHF,TGTGCCAGCAGTTACTCAGGAGGGGTTCAGCCCCAGCATTTT
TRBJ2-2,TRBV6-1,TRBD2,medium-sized,CASTSIAGGSGELFF,TGTGCCAGCACCTCAATAGCGGGAGGATCCGGGGAGCTGTTTTTT
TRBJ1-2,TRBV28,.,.,CASTRGSRGYTF,TGTGCCAGCACCCGGGGCTCGAGGGGCTACACCTTC
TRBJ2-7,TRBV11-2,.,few,CASSLGARHYEQYF,TGTGCCAGCAGCTTAGGGGCCAGACACTACGAGCAGTACTTC
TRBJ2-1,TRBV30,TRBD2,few,CAWSSGTTNEQFF,TGTGCCTGGAGTTCCGGGACTACAAATGAGCAGTTCTTC
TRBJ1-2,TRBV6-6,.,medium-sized,CASSILHEYGYTF,TGTGCCAGCAGTATCCTTCACGAATATGGCTACACCTTC
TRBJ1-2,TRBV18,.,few,CASSPPVSLKPSYGYTF,TGTGCCAGCTCACCACCTGTCAGCCTGAAGCCAAGCTATGGCTACACCTTC
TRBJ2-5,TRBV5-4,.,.,CASSLGAQETQYF,TGTGCCAGCAGCTTGGGGGCTCAAGAGACCCAGTACTTC
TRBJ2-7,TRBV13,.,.,CASSLGQLRGYEQYF,TGTGCCAGCAGCTTAGGACAGTTAAGGGGCTACGAGCAGTACTTC
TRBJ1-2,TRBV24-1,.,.,CATLDSNYGYTF,TGTGCCACCCTAGACTCGAACTATGGCTACACCTTC
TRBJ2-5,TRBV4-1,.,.,CASSRAQVAETQYF,TGCGCCAGCAGCCGCGCACAAGTGGCAGAGACCCAGTACTTC
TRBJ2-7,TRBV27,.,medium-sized,CASMGGPSSYEQYF,TGTGCCAGCATGGGGGGGCCGAGCTCCTACGAGCAGTACTTC
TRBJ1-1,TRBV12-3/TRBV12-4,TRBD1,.,CASTLDGQGGTEAFF,TGTGCCAGCACTTTAGATGGACAGGGGGGCACTGAAGCTTTCTTT
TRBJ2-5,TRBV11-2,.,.,CASSFGTLRRETQYF,TGTGCCAGCAGCTTCGGCACCCTGAGACGCGAGACCCAGTACTTC
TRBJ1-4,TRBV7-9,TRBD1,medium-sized,CATGQGREKLFF,TGTGCCACAGGACAGGGGAGAGAAAAACTGTTTTTT
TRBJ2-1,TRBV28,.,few,CASSLLSAWGEQFF,TGTGCCAGCAGTTTACTTAGCGCTTGGGGTGAGCAGTTCTTC
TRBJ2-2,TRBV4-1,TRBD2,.,CASSQDVRGGNTGELFF,TGCGCCAGCAGCCAAGATGTGCGGGGGGGGAACACCGGGGAGCTGTTTTTT
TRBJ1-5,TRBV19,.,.,CASSIAGTNQPQHF,TGTGCCAGTAGTATTGCAGGGACCAATCAGCCCCAGCATTTT
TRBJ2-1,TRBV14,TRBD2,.,CASSPRLAAYNEQFF,TGTGCCAGCAGCCCTAGACTAGCGGCCTACAATGAGCAGTTCTTC
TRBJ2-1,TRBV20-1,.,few,CSASAYNEQFF,TGCAGTGCCTCAGCCTACAATGAGCAGTTCTTC
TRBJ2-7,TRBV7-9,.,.,CASSRSSVSYEQYF,TGTGCCAGCAGCCGTTCAAGCGTGTCCTACGAGCAGTACTTC
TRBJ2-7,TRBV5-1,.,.,CASSLGTAGEQYF,TGCGCCAGCAGCTTGGGGACAGCGGGGGAGCAGTACTTC
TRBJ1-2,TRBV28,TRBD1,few,CASSTGDWGGYTF,TGTGCCAGCAGTACAGGGGATTGGGGTGGCTACACCTTC
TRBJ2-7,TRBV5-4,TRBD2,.,CASSLGPLAGETYEQYF,TGTGCCAGCAGCTTGGGGCCCCTAGCGGGAGAGACCTACGAGCAGTACTTC
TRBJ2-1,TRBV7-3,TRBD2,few,CASSPIAGVTYNEQFF,TGTGCCAGCAGCCCGATAGCGGGAGTTACTTACAATGAGCAGTTCTTC
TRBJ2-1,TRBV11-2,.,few,CASSSPRQGRSYNEQFF,TGTGCCAGCAGCTCCCCCCGGCAGGGGAGGTCCTACAATGAGCAGTTCTTC
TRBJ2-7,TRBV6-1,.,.,CASTPGPIGQYF,TGTGCCAGCACCCCGGGCCCCATAGGGCAGTACTTC
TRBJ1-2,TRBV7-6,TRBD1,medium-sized,CASSLTTGVDGYTF,TGTGCCAGCAGCCTAACTACAGGGGTGGATGGCTACACCTTC
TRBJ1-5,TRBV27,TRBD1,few,CASSSGQGGNQPQHF,TGTGCCAGCAGCTCCGGACAGGGAGGTAATCAGCCCCAGCATTTT
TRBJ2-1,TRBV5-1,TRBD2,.,CASSSGLAMDEQFF,TGCGCCAGCAGCTCGGGACTAGCGATGGATGAGCAGTTCTTC
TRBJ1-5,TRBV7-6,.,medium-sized,CASSITDGSNQPQHF,TGTGCCAGCAGCATTACCGACGGGAGCAATCAGCCCCAGCATTTT